Below, 10 T cell receptor beta chains from the same sample are listed, as sequenced in a study of post-analysis software for immune sequencing data. Broader study findings: Higher frequency in patients than in controls was seen for roughly five TRBV segments, with TRBV5-6, TRBV5-1 and TRBV20-1 among them.

No antigen is known for these receptors. The TCR beta cDNA libraries carried unique molecular identifiers. MiXCR was run by TCRdb on the PCR reads, yielding one entry per CDR3 protein. Found here are about 800,000 distinct CDR3 sequences, roughly 29% of them singletons; the top ten hold approximately 0.55%. Material: blood. The receptors were gathered from a girl under 18 with multiple sclerosis.

V usage is TRBV9 and J usage is TRBJ2-7, with TRBD1 matching 10 bases. CDR1 is SGDLS and CDR2 is YYNGEE in the germline V gene. Losses at the gene ends were 3 bases for V and 5 bases for J; bases not matched to a gene: 11. This CDR3 is 16 amino acids long. The CDR3 loop reads CASSAGIGTGANEQYF. Written as DNA, the CDR3 is TGTGCCAGCAGCGCCGGGATTGGGACAGGGGCTAACGAGCAGTACTTC.

V and J are TRBV7-2 and TRBJ2-1; D gene unclear. The end of the DNA is better explained by TRBJ2-7, so the J call may be wrong. Germline CDR1 SGHTA, CDR2 FQGNSA. The CDR3 length is 16 residues. This chain's CDR3 is CASSLGFQLSYNEQYF. In nucleotides, the CDR3 is TGTGCCAGCAGCTTAGGTTTTCAGCTCTCCTACAATGAGCAGTACTTC.

As regards this clonotype: This may arise from a read error, as a much more abundant clone is one base away. The V gene is TRBV20-1, the J gene TRBJ2-3; no clear D gene. The CDR3 loop spans 13 amino acids. The V gene's germline CDR1 is DFQATT and CDR2 SNEGSKA (reference sequence). The CDR3 region is CSVRDPNTDTQYF. CDR3 DNA: TGCAGTGTTAGAGATCCAAATACAGATACGCAGTATTTT.

Only a few counts were recorded for this clonotype. V usage is TRBV4-3 and J usage is TRBJ2-1; 11 bases agree with TRBD2. Trimming at V came to 0 bases and at J to 7 bases, leaving 8 bases not matched to a gene. The germline V gene has CDR1 LGHNA and CDR2 YSLEER. The CDR3 runs 17 residues. DNA for the CDR3: TGCGCCAGCAGCCAAGATGGTAGGGCTAGCGGGAGGAATGAGCAGTTCTTC. Its protein product is CASSQDGRASGRNEQFF.

This clonotype was found a few times. The CDR3 sequence is CASSLLGTPTGQFF. In DNA form, the CDR3 reads TGTGCCAGCAGCTTATTGGGGACACCCACCGGGCAGTTCTTC. The chain is built from TRBV7-9 and TRBJ2-1, with TRBD1 as a possible D gene (6 bases). Trimming removed 2 bases from V and 12 bases from J, with 17 bases in between. The length of the CDR3 is 14 residues. Germline V gene sequence: CDR1 SEHNR, CDR2 FQNEAQ (reference sequence).

The gene calls are TRBV7-2 and TRBJ2-3; TRBD2 matches 9 bases. With 7 bases clipped from V and 4 bases from J, the junction kept 6 bases outside the gene matches. Germline V gene lookup returns CDR1 SGHTA and CDR2 FQGNSA. The CDR3 loop spans 14 amino acids. The chain's CDR3 is CASTPGLAPDTQYF. CDR3 nucleotides: TGTGCCAGCACCCCGGGACTAGCTCCAGATACGCAGTATTTT. Full variable domain (outside the CDR3, taken from reference TRBV7-2 and TRBJ2-3): GAGVSQSPSNKVTEKGKDVELRCDPISGHTALYWYRQSLGQGLEFLIYFQGNSAPDKSGLPSDRFSAERTGGSVSTLTIQRTQQEDSAVYLCASTPGLAPDTQYFGPGTRLTVL.

This clonotype was recorded a few times. The chain couples TRBV11-1 to TRBJ2-2; 8 nucleotides align to TRBD2. This CDR3 region has 15 residues. The germline V gene has CDR1 SGHAT and CDR2 FQDESV (reference sequence). Trimming cost V 5 bases and J 8 bases; bases outside gene matches: 10. Written as DNA, the CDR3 is TGTGCCAGCAGCCGGCGGGGGGCTGCATCTGGGGAGCTGTTTTTT. Translation: CASSRRGAASGELFF.

This chain joins TRBV29-1 and TRBJ1-1; TRBD1 aligns across 8 bases. V lost 6 bases to trimming and J lost 2 bases; unmatched junction nucleotides: 5. The CDR3 extends over 13 amino acids. The germline CDR1 and CDR2 sequences are SQVTM and ANQGSEA. This chain's CDR3 is CSVTAGGNTEAFF. In DNA, the CDR3 is TGCAGCGTAACCGCAGGGGGCAACACTGAAGCTTTCTTT.

In its sample, this clonotype was seen a few times. This chain uses TRBV15 with TRBJ1-1, with D hard to call. The V and J ends lost 8 bases and 10 bases respectively, with 17 bases between them. From germline, CDR1 is LNHNV and CDR2 YYDKDF (reference sequence). This CDR3 comprises 12 residues. Written as DNA, the CDR3 is TGTGCCACCTCCGGGGAATCCAGAGTAGCTTTCTTT. Translating it yields CATSGESRVAFF. Based on the CDR3 plus reference TRBV15 and TRBJ1-1, the full variable domain is DAMVIQNPRYQVTQFGKPVTLSCSQTLNHNVMYWYQQKSSQAPKLLFHYYDKDFNNEADTPDNFQSRRPNTSFCFLDIRSPGLGDTAMYLCATSGESRVAFFGQGTRLTVV.

The CDR3 bases are TGCAGCGTTGGGCACAGGGTGGGCACAGATACGCAGTATTTT. Amino acid sequence: CSVGHRVGTDTQYF. This chain connects TRBV29-1 to TRBJ2-3; a possible D gene is TRBD1 (6 bases). The CDR3 spans 14 residues. Trimming removed 4 bases from V and 1 base from J, with 12 bases in between. Germline V gene data show CDR1 as SQVTM and CDR2 as ANQGSEA.